The clone carrying this T cell receptor beta chain appeared many times. Germline lookup yields CDR1 LNHNV and CDR2 YYDKDF (reference sequence). V dropped 0 bases and J dropped 4 bases, with 12 bases sitting between them. CDR3 length: 15 amino acids. Semi-nested PCR with Nested Universal Primer A followed constant-region reverse priming of full-length variable regions. A single record per CDR3 protein comes from TCRdb applying MiXCR to the 5' RACE reads. The sample yields tens of thousands of distinct CDR3 sequences, roughly 25% seen once. Sequencing was done on a sample of memory CD4+ T cells sorted from blood. The subset denotes: memory CD4+ T cells, CD4+CD45RO+CD25-. The chain combines TRBV15 with TRBJ2-5, with D perhaps matching TRBD1 or TRBD2 (5 bases each). The receptor's source is a female donor with breast cancer. CDR3 sequence (DNA): TGTGCCACCAGCAGAGAACGGTGGGACGGAGAGACCCAGTACTTC. Translated: CATSRERWDGETQYF.